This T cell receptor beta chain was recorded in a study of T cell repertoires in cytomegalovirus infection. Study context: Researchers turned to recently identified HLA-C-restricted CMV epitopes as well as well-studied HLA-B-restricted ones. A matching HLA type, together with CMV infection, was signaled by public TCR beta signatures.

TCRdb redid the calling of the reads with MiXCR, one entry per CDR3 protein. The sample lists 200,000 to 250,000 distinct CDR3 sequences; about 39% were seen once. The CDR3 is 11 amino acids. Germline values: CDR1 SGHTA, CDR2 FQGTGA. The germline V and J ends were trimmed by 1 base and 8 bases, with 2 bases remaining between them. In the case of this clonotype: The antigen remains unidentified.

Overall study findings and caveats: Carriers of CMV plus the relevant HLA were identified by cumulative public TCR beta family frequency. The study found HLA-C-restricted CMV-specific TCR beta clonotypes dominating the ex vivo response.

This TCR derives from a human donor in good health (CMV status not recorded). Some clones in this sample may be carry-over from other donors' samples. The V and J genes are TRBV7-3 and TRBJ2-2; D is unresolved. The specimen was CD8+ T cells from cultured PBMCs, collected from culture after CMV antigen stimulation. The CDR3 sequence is CASSLMGELFF. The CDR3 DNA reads TGTGCCAGCAGCTTAATGGGGGAGCTGTTTTTT.